The text below deals with one T cell receptor beta chain. This clone's antigen is unknown. Nothing much larger sits one base from this clone, and base qualities are not available. The immunoSEQ Assay, a bias-controlled multiplex PCR, was used to amplify TCRbeta CDR3 regions from genomic DNA. The authors' pipeline ran thus. The number of nucleated cells in each sample was estimated by amplification of reference gene primers within the assay. Sequence reads were collapsed and filtered to measure the absolute abundance of every unique TCRbeta CDR3 rearrangement. Productive Simpson clonality was computed per sample as the square root of Simpson's diversity index over productive rearrangements. This is the immuneACCESS table as TCRdb keeps it, with only in-frame sequences that have V and J called. A part of the clones is gone; compared with another copy, unresolved V genes explain less than half, and the rest is unexplained. That table gives V, J and clone size, and the DNA gave D and trimming. The sample records 250,000 to 350,000 clones, 88% of which are singletons. Under 3.5% of the sample goes to the ten largest clones.

These data are taken from a study of blood T cell repertoires in COVID-19 (TCRdb year 2020). Regarding the study in general: Samples from collaborators originated in the United States, Italy and Spain and spanned both the acute and convalescent phases of COVID-19. The material from the prospective study consisted of cDNA or gDNA derived from T cells, B-cell-depleted T cells, or PBMCs. Subjects who had been exposed to COVID-19, were actively infected with it, or had recovered from it provided the deeply sampled blood TCRbeta repertoires that made up the dataset. The repertoires were released in a freely available public database meant as a resource for research on the immune response to SARS-CoV-2. Samples were obtained from the ongoing ImmuneRACE study (first 160 participants) and from 1,254 subjects provided by 6 global collaborators. Nearly every sample came with metadata listing a de-identified subject ID, COVID-19 status, age in years and sex. Where available, HLA class I and class II types were taken from metadata supplied by the sample provider and were not determined by assay-based typing. Overall study results and their limits: The amount of clinical and demographic metadata varied by source and participant and was provided uncurated.

V and J lose 2 bases and 2 bases, and a span of 3 bases separates them. Per the germline V gene (reference sequence), DFQATT is the CDR1 and SNEGSKA is the CDR2. From the cysteine through the phenylalanine, the CDR3 covers 11 amino acids. Only the CDR3 portion is preserved as DNA: 33 bases, with reading frame beginning at the first base. Enrolling through a virtual design, the prospective study's participants ranged in age from about 18 to 89 years and lived across some 22 United States geographic areas. Cohort assignment in the prospective study relied on participant-reported clinical history from a screening survey and a study questionnaire. For ImmuneRACE Cohort 3, a participant was defined as recovered based on two consecutive negative NP/OP PCR tests, clearance by a healthcare professional, or resolution of symptoms. In the prospective study, mobile phlebotomists collected whole blood, serum and a nasopharyngeal or oropharyngeal swab from each participant. Participants in the prospective study had the option to provide additional blood draws and questionnaires over a roughly two-month period. Blood samples from the prospective study were shipped frozen or at room temperature prior to DNA extraction.

The origin of this receptor is a woman in her forties or fifties who had recovered from COVID-19. This chain is built from TRBV20-1 and TRBJ2-5; no D gene is confidently identified. Sequenced sample: PBMCs or T cells enriched from blood (not recorded which). The CDR3 is CSARLQETQYF. The bases read TGCAGTGCTAGACTACAAGAGACCCAGTACTTC.